This T cell receptor (beta chain) was obtained from a study of cytomegalovirus exposure and HLA in healthy donors. Findings of the study overall: Based on reports, TCR beta sequences accurately predicted HLA-A and HLA-B alleles for most subjects.

CDR3 length equals 15 residues. Germline assignment: CDR1 SNHLY and CDR2 FYNNEI. Unmatched junction bases numbered 6, after V lost 7 bases and J lost 1 base. In the case of this clone: What it binds is unknown.

60 Vbeta and 13 Jbeta primers were used in PCR. Method: immunoSEQ multiplex PCR; TCRdb's copy keeps in-frame clones and lacks some. The table records some 90,000 clones, roughly 70% of them present only once. This chain uses TRBV2 with TRBJ2-4, with 8 bases matching TRBD1. The specimen was PBMCs. This sequence was found in a middle-aged man in good health and CMV-seronegative. The CDR3 DNA reads as TGTGCCAGCATTCCGACAGGGGTTGCCAAAAACATTCAGTACTTC. Encoded protein: CASIPTGVAKNIQYF.